One and the same sample provided the 8 T cell receptor beta chains below, sequenced in a study of beta chain features in type 1 diabetes. Expressed TCRB transcripts got sequenced, as all isolated RNA was reverse transcribed. Using immunoSEQ multiplex PCR, the repertoire was profiled, and TCRdb retains in-frame clones only, with some absent. The profile shows around 330,000 clones, approximately 11% of them singletons. Sequences were obtained from naive CD4+ T cells from blood. These receptors were obtained from a woman aged 30 to 39 in good health.

The V and J genes are TRBV7-3 and TRBJ2-1; D might be TRBD1 (7 bases). V was pared by 5 bases and J by 7 bases, with 15 bases between. The CDR3 spans 14 residues. CDR1 and CDR2 from the germline V gene are SGHTA and FQGTGA. The CDR3 DNA reads as TGTGCCAGCAGCGCGGGACAGATTGAAAATGAGCAGTTCTTC. Translation: CASSAGQIENEQFF. The full variable domain, completed using reference TRBV7-3 and TRBJ2-1, is GAGVSQTPSNKVTEKGKYVELRCDPISGHTALYWYRQSLGQGPEFLIYFQGTGAADDSGLPNDRFFAVRPEGSVSTLKIQRTERGDSAVYLCASSAGQIENEQFFGPGTRLTVL.

V gene TRBV5-6 combines with J gene TRBJ2-3; 11 bases map to TRBD2. The V segment lost 1 base and the J segment 0 bases; nucleotides outside the gene matches: 7. The CDR3 runs 18 residues. The germline CDR1 and CDR2 sequences are SGHDT and YYEEEE. DNA of the CDR3: TGTGCCAGCAGCTTGATTATCAGGACTAGCGGGAGCACAGATACGCAGTATTTT. It yields the protein CASSLIIRTSGSTDTQYF.

This CDR3 is CASLKKGGVGELFF. As DNA, the CDR3 is TGTGCCAGCCTCAAGAAAGGAGGGGTCGGGGAGCTGTTTTTT. J is TRBJ2-2 and V is TRBV7-9, with a tentative D call TRBD2 (6 bases). The V end was cut by 8 bases, the J end by 7 bases, with 17 bases between. CDR3 length: 14 residues. From germline, CDR1 is SEHNR and CDR2 FQNEAQ (reference sequence).

The chain employs TRBV23-1 and TRBJ2-7; D gene ambiguous. The J call may be mistaken, given a closer DNA end match to TRBJ2-5. TRBV23-1 is placed among ORFs of uncertain function. This CDR3 is 15 amino acids long. This CDR3 is CASSQSGSRQETQYF. The CDR3 DNA follows: TGCGCCAGCAGTCAATCGGGCAGTCGCCAAGAGACCCAGTACTTC.

The chain combines TRBV28 with TRBJ2-2, with 7 bases fitting TRBD2. V gave up 8 bases and J gave up 5 bases; unmatched junction bases: 11. CDR3 length: 15 residues. Looked up from germline, CDR1 is MDHEN and CDR2 is SYDVKM. CDR3 loop: CASSLGGSRTGELFF. The DNA of the CDR3 is TGTGCCAGCTCCCTGGGCGGGAGTCGAACCGGGGAGCTGTTTTTT.

Only a few counts were recorded for this clone. The rearrangement uses TRBV7-9 and TRBJ1-2; D is unresolved. Germline CDR1 reads SEHNR; CDR2 reads FQNEAQ (reference sequence). Trimming took off 1 base at V and 5 bases at J, with 11 bases between the two ends. The CDR3 contains 14 residues. Written as DNA, the CDR3 is TGTGCCAGCAGCTTAGTAGGCAGCGAGTATGGCTACACCTTC. It specifies CASSLVGSEYGYTF.

This clone has more than one count but fewer than ten. The genes are TRBV4-2 and TRBJ2-5, with D perhaps matching TRBD1 (5 bases). This CDR3 spans 14 amino acids. In germline, CDR1 is LGHNA, CDR2 YNFKEQ. Deletions cut 4 bases from V and 0 bases from J, with 9 bases between. As DNA, the CDR3 is TGTGCCAGCAGCCCCGACAGAGACCAAGAGACCCAGTACTTC. Translated, it gives CASSPDRDQETQYF.

The J gene is TRBJ2-5, the V gene TRBV19, with 8 bases lining up with TRBD2. After removal of 10 bases from V and 3 bases from J, the junction contained 13 bases not matched to a gene. The CDR3 has 15 amino acids. Germline assignment: CDR1 LNHDA and CDR2 SQIVND (reference sequence). In nucleotides, the CDR3 is TGTGCCACCAGCCGCGGGGTAGCGGGGAAAGAGACCCAGTACTTC. It codes for CATSRGVAGKETQYF.